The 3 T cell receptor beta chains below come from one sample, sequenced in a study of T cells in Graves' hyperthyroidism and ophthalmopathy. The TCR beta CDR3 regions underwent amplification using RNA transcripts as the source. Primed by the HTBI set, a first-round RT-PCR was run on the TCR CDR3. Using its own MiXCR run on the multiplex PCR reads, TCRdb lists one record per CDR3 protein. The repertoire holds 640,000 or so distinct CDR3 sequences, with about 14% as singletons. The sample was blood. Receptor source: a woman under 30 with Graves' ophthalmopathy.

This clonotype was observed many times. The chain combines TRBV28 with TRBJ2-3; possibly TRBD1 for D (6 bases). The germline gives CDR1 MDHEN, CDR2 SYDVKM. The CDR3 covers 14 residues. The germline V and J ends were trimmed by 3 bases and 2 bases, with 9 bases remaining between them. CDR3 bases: TGTGCCAGCAGTTTTGTGGGGGCCACAGATACGCAGTATTTT. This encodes CASSFVGATDTQYF.

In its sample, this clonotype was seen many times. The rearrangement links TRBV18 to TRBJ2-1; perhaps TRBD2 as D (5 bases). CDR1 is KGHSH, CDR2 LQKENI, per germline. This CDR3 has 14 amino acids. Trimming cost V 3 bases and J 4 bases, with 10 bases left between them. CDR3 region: CASSPRREYNEQFF. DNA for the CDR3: TGTGCCAGCTCACCCCGACGGGAATACAATGAGCAGTTCTTC.

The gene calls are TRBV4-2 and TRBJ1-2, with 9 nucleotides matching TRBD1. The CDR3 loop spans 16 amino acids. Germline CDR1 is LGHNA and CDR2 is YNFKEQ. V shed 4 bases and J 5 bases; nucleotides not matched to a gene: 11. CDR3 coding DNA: TGTGCCAGCAGCCGAGATCATGTACAGGGGGCTTATGGCTACACCTTC. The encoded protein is CASSRDHVQGAYGYTF.